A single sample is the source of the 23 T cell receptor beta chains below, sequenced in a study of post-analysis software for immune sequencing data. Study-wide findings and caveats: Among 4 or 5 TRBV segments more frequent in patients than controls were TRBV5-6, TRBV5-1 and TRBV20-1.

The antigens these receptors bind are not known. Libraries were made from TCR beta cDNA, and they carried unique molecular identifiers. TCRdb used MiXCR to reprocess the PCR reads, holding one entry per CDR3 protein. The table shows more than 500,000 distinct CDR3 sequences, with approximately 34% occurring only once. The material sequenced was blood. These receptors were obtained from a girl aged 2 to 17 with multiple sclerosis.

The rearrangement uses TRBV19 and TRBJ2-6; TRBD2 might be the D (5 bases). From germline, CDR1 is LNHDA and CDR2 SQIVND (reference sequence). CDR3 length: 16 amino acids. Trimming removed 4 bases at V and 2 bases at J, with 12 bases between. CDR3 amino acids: CASSTGGGAGANVLTF. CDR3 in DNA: TGTGCCAGTAGTACCGGAGGAGGAGCTGGGGCCAACGTCCTGACTTTC.

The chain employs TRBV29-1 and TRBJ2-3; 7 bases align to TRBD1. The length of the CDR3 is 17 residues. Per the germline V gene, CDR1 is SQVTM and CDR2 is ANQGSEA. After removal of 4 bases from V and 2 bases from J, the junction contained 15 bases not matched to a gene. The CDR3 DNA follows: TGCAGCGTTGTGTCTGATTTAAGGGACAGACCCACAGATACGCAGTATTTT. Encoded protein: CSVVSDLRDRPTDTQYF.

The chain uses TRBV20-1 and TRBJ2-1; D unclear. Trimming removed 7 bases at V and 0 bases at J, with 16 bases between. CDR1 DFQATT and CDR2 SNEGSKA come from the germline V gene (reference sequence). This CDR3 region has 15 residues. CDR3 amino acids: CSVASMESSYNEQFF. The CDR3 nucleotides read TGCAGTGTCGCGTCGATGGAGAGCTCCTACAATGAGCAGTTCTTC.

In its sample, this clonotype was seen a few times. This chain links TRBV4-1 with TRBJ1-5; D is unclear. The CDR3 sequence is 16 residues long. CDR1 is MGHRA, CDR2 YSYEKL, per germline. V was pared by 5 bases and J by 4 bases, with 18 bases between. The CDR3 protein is CASSKVLASNNQPQHF. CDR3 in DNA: TGCGCCAGCAGCAAAGTTCTAGCCAGCAATAATCAGCCCCAGCATTTT.

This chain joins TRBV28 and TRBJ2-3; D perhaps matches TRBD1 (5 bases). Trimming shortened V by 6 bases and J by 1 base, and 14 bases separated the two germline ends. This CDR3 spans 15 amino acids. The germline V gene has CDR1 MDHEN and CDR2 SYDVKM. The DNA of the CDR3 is TGTGCCAGCAGCGATCCAGGGTCTGGCACAGATACGCAGTATTTT. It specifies CASSDPGSGTDTQYF.

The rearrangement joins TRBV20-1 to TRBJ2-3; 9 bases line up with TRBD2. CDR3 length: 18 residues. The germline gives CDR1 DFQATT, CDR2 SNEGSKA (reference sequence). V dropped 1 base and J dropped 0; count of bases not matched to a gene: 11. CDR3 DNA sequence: TGCAGTGCTAGAGGGGGAAGCGGGGGGTCTACTAGCACAGATACGCAGTATTTT. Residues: CSARGGSGGSTSTDTQYF.

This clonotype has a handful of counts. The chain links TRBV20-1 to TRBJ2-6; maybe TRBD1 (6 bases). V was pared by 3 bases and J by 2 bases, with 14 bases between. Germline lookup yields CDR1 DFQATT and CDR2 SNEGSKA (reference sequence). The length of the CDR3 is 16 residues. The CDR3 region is CSASAGVWAGANVLTF. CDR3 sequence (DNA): TGCAGTGCTAGCGCAGGGGTATGGGCTGGGGCCAACGTCCTGACTTTC.

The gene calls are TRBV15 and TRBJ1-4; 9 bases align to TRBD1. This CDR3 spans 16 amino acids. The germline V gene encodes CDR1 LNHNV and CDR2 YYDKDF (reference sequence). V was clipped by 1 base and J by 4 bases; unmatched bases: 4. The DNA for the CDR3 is TGTGCCACCAGCAGAGGGTTGGACAGGGGTAATGAAAAACTGTTTTTT. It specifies CATSRGLDRGNEKLFF.

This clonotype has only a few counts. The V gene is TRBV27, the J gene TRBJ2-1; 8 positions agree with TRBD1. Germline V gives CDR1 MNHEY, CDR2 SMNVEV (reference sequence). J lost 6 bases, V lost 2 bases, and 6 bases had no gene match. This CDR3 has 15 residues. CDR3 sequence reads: CASSLLTGAGNEQFF. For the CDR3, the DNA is TGTGCCAGCAGTTTACTGACAGGGGCGGGCAATGAGCAGTTCTTC.

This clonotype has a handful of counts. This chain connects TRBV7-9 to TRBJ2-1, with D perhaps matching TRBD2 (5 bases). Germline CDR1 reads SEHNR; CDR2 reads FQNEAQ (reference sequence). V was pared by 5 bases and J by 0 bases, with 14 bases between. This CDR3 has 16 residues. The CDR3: CASSGLGKSSYNEQFF. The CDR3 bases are TGTGCCAGCAGCGGGCTCGGGAAGAGCTCCTACAATGAGCAGTTCTTC. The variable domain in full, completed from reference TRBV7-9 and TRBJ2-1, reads DTGVSQNPRHKITKRGQNVTFRCDPISEHNRLYWYRQTLGQGPEFLTYFQNEAQLEKSRLLSDRFSAERPKGSFSTLEIQRTEQGDSAMYLCASSGLGKSSYNEQFFGPGTRLTVL.

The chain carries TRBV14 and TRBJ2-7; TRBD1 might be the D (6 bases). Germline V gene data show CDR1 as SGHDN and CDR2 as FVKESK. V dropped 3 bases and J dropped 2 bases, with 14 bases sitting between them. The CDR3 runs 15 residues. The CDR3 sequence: CASSQRQAVAYEQYF. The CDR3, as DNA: TGTGCCAGCAGCCAGCGACAGGCCGTCGCCTACGAGCAGTACTTC.

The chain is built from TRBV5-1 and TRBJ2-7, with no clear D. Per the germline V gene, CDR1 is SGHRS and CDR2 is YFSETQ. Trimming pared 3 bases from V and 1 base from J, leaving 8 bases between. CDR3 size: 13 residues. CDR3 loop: CASSSSRSYEQYF. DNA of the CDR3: TGCGCCAGCAGCTCTTCACGATCCTACGAGCAGTACTTC.

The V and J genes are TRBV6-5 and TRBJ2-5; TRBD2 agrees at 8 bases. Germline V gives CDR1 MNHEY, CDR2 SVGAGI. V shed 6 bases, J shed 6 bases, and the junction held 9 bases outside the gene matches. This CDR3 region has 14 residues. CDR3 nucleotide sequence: TGTGCCAGCAGATCAGCGGGGGCCTGGAAGACCCAGTACTTC. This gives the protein CASRSAGAWKTQYF.

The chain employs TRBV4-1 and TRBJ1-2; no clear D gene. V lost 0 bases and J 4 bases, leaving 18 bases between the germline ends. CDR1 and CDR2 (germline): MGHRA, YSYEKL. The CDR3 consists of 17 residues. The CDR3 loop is CASSQEGSAPALYGYTF. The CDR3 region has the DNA TGCGCCAGCAGCCAAGAGGGCAGCGCTCCGGCGCTCTATGGCTACACCTTC.

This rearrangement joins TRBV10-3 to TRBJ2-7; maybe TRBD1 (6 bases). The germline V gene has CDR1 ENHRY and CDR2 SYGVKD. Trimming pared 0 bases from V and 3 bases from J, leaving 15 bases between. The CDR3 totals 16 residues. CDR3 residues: CAISESWTPDSYEQYF. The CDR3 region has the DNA TGTGCCATCAGTGAGTCTTGGACACCGGACAGCTACGAGCAGTACTTC.

The CDR3 reads CASSYTSGTGGEQYF. CDR3 DNA: TGTGCCAGCAGTTACACCTCCGGGACAGGGGGCGAGCAGTACTTC. The J gene is TRBJ2-7, the V gene TRBV6-6; 11 bases fit TRBD1. CDR1 and CDR2 from the germline V gene are MNHNY and SVGAGI (reference sequence). Losses at the gene ends were 2 bases for V and 6 bases for J; bases not matched to a gene: 6. The CDR3 totals 15 residues.

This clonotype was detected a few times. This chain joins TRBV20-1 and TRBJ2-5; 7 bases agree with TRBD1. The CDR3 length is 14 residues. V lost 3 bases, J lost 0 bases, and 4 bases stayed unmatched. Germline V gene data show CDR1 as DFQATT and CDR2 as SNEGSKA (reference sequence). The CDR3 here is CSASGTANQETQYF. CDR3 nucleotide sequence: TGCAGTGCTAGCGGGACAGCTAACCAAGAGACCCAGTACTTC.

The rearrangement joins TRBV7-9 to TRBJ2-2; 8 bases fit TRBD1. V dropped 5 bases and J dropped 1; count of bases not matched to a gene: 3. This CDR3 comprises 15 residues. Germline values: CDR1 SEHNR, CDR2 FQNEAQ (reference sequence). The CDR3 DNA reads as TGTGCCAGCAGCCCGGACAGGGAGAACACCGGGGAGCTGTTTTTT. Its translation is CASSPDRENTGELFF.

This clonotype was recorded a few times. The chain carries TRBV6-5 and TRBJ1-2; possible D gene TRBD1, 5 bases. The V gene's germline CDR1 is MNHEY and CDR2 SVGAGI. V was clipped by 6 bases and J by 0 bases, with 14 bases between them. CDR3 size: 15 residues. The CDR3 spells CASSRSDTSNYGYTF. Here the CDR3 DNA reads TGTGCCAGCAGCCGATCGGACACCTCTAACTATGGCTACACCTTC.

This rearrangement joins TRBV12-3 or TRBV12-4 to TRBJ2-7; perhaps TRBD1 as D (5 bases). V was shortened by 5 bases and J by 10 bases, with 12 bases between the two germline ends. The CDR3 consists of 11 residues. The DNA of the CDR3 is TGTGCCAGCAGTCCTCGGACAATTCAGTACTTC. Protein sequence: CASSPRTIQYF.

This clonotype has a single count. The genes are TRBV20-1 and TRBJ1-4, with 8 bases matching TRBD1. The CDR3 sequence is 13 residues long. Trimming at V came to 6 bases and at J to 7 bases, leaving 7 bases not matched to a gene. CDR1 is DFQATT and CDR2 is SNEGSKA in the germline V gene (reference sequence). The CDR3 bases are TGCAGTGCCCAGGGACAGGAAACTGAAAAACTGTTTTTT. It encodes CSAQGQETEKLFF.

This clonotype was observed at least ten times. This CDR3 reads CASSSPQLAKNIQYF. CDR3 sequence (DNA): TGTGCCAGCAGTTCTCCTCAGTTAGCCAAAAACATTCAGTACTTC. The rearrangement uses TRBV28 and TRBJ2-4; no firm D call. V was trimmed by 4 bases and J by 0 bases, leaving 10 bases between them. In germline, CDR1 is MDHEN, CDR2 SYDVKM. The CDR3 length is 15 residues.

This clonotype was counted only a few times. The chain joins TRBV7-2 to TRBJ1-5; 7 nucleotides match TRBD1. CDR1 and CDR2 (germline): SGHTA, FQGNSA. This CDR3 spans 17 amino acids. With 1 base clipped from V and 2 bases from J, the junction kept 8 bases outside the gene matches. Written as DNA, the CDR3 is TGTGCCAGCAGCTTAGGACAGGGAAGGGCTGGCAATCAGCCCCAGCATTTT. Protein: CASSLGQGRAGNQPQHF.